This entry features one T cell receptor beta chain sequence. This record belongs to a study of blood T cell repertoires in COVID-19. Study at large: The United States, Italy and Spain supplied acute and convalescent COVID-19 samples. PBMCs, B-cell-depleted T cells, or T cells provided the cDNA or gDNA that made up the material.

Original processing methods: From reference gene primer amplification, estimates of nucleated cell counts were derived. The protocol was immunoSEQ multiplex PCR, while the TCRdb copy is restricted to in-frame clones and leaves out a portion. From that table come the V and J calls and clone size; the DNA was used to work out D and trimming. The data contain approximately 290,000 clones, roughly 87% of them seen just once; the ten biggest clones take up roughly 2%. CDR1 MDHEN and CDR2 SYDVKM come from the germline V gene. This CDR3 is built from 11 residues. V lost 9 bases, J lost 7 bases, and 12 bases lay in between.

This clonotype originated in a man younger than 35 with active or convalescent COVID-19. The source material was peripheral blood. The rearrangement uses TRBV28 and TRBJ1-2, with D possibly matching TRBD1 (6 bases). The CDR3 loop reads CASGTFPGYTF. The CDR3 bases are TGTGCCAGTGGGACATTCCCTGGCTACACCTTC.